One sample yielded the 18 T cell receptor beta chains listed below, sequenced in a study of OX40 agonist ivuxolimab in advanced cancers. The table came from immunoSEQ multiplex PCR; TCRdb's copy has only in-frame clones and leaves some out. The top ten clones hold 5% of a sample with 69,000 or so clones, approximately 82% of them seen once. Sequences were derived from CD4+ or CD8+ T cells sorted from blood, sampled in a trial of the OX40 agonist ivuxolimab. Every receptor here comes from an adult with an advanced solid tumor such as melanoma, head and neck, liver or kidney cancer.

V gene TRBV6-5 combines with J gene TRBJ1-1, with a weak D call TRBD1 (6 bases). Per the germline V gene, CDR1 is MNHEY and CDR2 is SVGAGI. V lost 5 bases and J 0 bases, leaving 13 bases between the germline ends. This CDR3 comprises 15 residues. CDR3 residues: CASSLGHPLNTEAFF. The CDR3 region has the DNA TGTGCCAGCAGTCTGGGACACCCATTGAACACTGAAGCTTTCTTT.

DNA of the CDR3: TGCGCCCGTGCTAGTCCGACCTCCTACGAGCAGTACTTC. This codes for CARASPTSYEQYF. The chain uses TRBV10-1 and TRBJ2-7; no firm D call. This CDR3 has 13 amino acids. V was cut by 11 bases and J by 0 bases, with 14 bases left in between. Germline loops: CDR1 WNHNN, CDR2 SYGVQD (reference sequence).

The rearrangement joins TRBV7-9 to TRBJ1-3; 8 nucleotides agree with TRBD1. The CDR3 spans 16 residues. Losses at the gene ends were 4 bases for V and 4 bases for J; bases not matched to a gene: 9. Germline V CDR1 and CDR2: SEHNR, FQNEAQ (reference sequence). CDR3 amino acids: CASSSGRTGQGNTIYF. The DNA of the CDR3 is TGTGCCAGCAGCTCAGGACGGACAGGGCAAGGAAACACCATATATTTT.

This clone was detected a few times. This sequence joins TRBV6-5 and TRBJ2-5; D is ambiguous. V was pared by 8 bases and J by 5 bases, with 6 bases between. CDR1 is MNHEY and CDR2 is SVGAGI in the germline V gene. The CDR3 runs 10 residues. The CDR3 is CASGRETQYF. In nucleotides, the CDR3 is TGTGCCAGCGGCCGGGAGACCCAGTACTTC.

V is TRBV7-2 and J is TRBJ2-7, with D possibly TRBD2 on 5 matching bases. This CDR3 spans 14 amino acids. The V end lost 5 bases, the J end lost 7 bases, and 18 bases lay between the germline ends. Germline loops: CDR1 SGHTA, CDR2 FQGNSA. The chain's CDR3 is CASSTLPRGSEQYF. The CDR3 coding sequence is TGTGCCAGCAGCACTTTACCTCGGGGATCAGAGCAGTACTTC.

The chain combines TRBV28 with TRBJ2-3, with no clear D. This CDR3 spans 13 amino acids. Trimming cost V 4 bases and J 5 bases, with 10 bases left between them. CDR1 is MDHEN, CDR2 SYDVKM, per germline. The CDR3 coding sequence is TGTGCCAGCAGTTCACCACTCGTAGATACGCAGTATTTT. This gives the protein CASSSPLVDTQYF.

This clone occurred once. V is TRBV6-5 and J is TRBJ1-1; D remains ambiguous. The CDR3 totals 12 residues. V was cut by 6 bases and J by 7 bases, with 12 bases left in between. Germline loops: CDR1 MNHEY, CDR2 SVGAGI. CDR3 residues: CASREGMGEAFF. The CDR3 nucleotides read TGTGCCAGCAGGGAGGGAATGGGTGAAGCTTTCTTT.

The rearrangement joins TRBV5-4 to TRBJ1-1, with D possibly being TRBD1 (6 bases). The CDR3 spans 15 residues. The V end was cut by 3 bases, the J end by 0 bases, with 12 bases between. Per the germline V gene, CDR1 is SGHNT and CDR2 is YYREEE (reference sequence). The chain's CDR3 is CASSWNQGMNTEAFF. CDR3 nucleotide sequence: TGTGCCAGCAGCTGGAACCAGGGGATGAACACTGAAGCTTTCTTT.

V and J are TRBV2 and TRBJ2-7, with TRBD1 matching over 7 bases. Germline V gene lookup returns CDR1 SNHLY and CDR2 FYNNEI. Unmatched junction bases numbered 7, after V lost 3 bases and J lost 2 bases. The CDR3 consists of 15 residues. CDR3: CASSERGQGAYEQYF. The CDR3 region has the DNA TGTGCCAGCAGTGAGAGAGGGCAGGGGGCCTACGAGCAGTACTTC.

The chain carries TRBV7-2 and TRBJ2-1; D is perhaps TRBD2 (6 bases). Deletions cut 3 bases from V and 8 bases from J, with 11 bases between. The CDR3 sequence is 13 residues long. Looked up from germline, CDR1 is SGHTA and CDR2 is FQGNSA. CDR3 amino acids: CASSFRGGDEQFF. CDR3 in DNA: TGTGCCAGCAGCTTTAGAGGAGGGGATGAGCAGTTCTTC.

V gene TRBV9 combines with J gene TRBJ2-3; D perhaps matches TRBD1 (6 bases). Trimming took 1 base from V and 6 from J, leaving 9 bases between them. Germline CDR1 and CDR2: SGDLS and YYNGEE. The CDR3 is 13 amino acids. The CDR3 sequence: CASSVKRGDTQYF. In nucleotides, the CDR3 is TGTGCCAGCAGCGTAAAGAGGGGGGATACGCAGTATTTT.

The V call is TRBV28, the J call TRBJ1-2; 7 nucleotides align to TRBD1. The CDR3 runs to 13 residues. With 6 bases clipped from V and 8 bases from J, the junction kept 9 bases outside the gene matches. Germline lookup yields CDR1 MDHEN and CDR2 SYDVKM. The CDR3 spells CASSNRGRQGYTF. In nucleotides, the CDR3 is TGTGCCAGCAGCAATAGGGGGCGTCAAGGCTACACCTTC.

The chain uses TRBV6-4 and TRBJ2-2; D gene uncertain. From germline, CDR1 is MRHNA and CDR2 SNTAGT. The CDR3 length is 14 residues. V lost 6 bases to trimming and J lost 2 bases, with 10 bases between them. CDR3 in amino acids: CASSVGHNTGELFF. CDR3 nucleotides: TGTGCCAGCAGCGTGGGCCATAACACCGGGGAGCTGTTTTTT.

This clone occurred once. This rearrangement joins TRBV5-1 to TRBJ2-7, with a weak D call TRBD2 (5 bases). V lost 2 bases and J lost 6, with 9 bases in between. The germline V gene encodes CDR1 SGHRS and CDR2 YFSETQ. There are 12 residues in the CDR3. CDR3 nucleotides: TGCGCCAGCAGCTTTTCGGGGATCGAGCAGTACTTC. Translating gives CASSFSGIEQYF.

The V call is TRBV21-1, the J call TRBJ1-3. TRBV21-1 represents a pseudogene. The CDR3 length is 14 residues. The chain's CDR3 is CASSNTGIGNTIYF. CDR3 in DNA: TGTGCCAGCAGCAATACGGGGATTGGAAACACCATATATTTT.

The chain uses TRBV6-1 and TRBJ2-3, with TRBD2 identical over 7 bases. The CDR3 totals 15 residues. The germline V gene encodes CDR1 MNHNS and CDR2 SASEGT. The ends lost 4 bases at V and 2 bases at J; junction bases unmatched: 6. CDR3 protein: CASSGSGVPTDTQYF. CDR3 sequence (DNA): TGTGCCAGCAGTGGAAGCGGGGTTCCCACAGATACGCAGTATTTT.

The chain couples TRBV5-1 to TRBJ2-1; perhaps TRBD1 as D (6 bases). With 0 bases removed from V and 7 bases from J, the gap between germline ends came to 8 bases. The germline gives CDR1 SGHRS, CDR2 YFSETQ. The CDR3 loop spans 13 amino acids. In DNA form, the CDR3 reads TGCGCCAGCAGCTTGGGGACAGTTAATGAGCAGTTCTTC. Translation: CASSLGTVNEQFF. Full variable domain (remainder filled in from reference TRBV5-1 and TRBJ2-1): KAGVTQTPRYLIKTRGQQVTLSCSPISGHRSVSWYQQTPGQGLQFLFEYFSETQRNKGNFPGRFSGRQFSNSRSEMNVSTLELGDSALYLCASSLGTVNEQFFGPGTRLTVL.

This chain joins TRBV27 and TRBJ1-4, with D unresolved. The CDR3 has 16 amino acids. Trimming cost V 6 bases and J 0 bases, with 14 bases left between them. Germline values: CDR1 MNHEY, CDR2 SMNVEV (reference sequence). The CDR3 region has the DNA TGTGCCAGCAGCCAAACGACTGGTACAACTAATGAAAAACTGTTTTTT. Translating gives CASSQTTGTTNEKLFF.